This passage covers 2 T cell receptor beta chains from one sample sequenced in a study of memory CD4+ T cells and cytomegalovirus serostatus. Assay used: immunoSEQ multiplex PCR; TCRdb lists only in-frame clones, some missing. The sample carries tens of thousands of clones, about 75% recorded once. The sort gate was single viable CD3+CD4+CD8-CD45RO+ cells for memory CD4+ T cells. Sequencing was done on a sample of memory CD4+ T cells from blood. The receptors stem from an adult in good health and CMV-seropositive.

The rearrangement links TRBV6-1 to TRBJ1-1, with D perhaps matching TRBD1 (5 bases). Trimming took 4 bases from V and 0 from J, leaving 15 bases between them. From germline, CDR1 is MNHNS and CDR2 SASEGT. CDR3 size: 16 residues. DNA for the CDR3: TGTGCCAGCAGTGGAGACCCGGGACCGATGAACACTGAAGCTTTCTTT. Residues: CASSGDPGPMNTEAFF.

V gene TRBV7-2 combines with J gene TRBJ2-4, with D maybe TRBD1 (6 bases). The length of the CDR3 is 14 residues. The germline V gene encodes CDR1 SGHTA and CDR2 FQGNSA. Trimming shortened V by 1 base and J by 8 bases, and 12 bases separated the two germline ends. The DNA for the CDR3 is TGTGCCAGCAGCTTAGTCCAGGGGAACCACATTCAGTACTTC. Its protein product is CASSLVQGNHIQYF.